This T cell receptor beta chain is from a study of beta chain features in type 1 diabetes. Findings and limits, study-wide: Among type 1 diabetes patients, VDJ junctions had fewer insertions and more deletions. When Type 1 diabetes patients were examined, their TCRB CDR3s proved moderately but significantly shorter in all four CD4+ subsets. Whether HLA type influences TCRB rearrangement remained unresolved here.

CDR1 and CDR2 (germline): GTSNPN, SVGIG (reference sequence). Trimming took 3 bases from V and 5 from J, leaving 11 bases between them. The CDR3 consists of 13 residues. The authors sorted CD4+ naive, central memory, regulatory and stem cell-like memory cells via CD45RO/CCR7/CD25/CD127/CD95/CD27. Each sorted fraction was over 98% pure. Worth noting for this clone: Its antigen remains unknown.

Isolated RNA was reverse transcribed in full, so expressed TCRB transcripts were sequenced. The method was immunoSEQ multiplex PCR; TCRdb's version includes in-frame clones alone and lacks a portion of them. Counted here are 550,000 to 850,000 clones, around an eighth occurring once; the ten biggest clones make up 0.02% to 0.025%. The chain has TRBV30 and TRBJ1-5; no firm D call. This clonotype originated in a young man with type 1 diabetes. Source material: naive CD4+ T cells from blood. In DNA form, the CDR3 reads TGTGCCTGGAGCTATAGCAGAGATCAGCCCCAGCATTTT. Residues: CAWSYSRDQPQHF. Full variable domain (remainder filled in from reference TRBV30 and TRBJ1-5): SQTIHQWPATLVQPVGSPLSLECTVEGTSNPNLYWYRQAAGRGLQLLFYSVGIGQISSEVPQNLSASRPQDRQFILSSKKLLLSDSGFYLCAWSYSRDQPQHFGDGTRLSIL.